This TCR beta chain is from a study of regulatory T cells in long-lasting Graves disease. iRepertoire HTBI primers and Arm-PCR of CDR3 regions built TCR beta libraries. TCRdb ran MiXCR on the multiplex PCR reads and lists one entry per CDR3 protein. Of 400,000 to 500,000 distinct CDR3 sequences listed, over 15% were seen once; the top ten hold approximately 12%. This clonotype was detected ten times or more. Looked up from germline, CDR1 is SGHVS and CDR2 is FNYEAQ. Unmatched junction bases numbered 7, after V lost 1 base and J lost 7 bases. This CDR3 comprises 14 residues. Indicated time point: newly diagnosed GD, antithyroid drugs for less than 3 months. From PBMCs, RNA was extracted and then used to make the TCR library. These same records also appear under a second study, on T cells in Graves' hyperthyroidism and ophthalmopathy.

The rearrangement uses TRBV7-6 and TRBJ2-7, with 7 nucleotides matching TRBD2. The sequence derives from a woman in her 30s with Graves disease. The material was peripheral blood mononuclear cells (PBMCs), obtained at new diagnosis, from a patient treated with antithyroid drugs. The CDR3: CASSLGSFGGEQYF. CDR3 DNA sequence: TGTGCCAGCAGCTTAGGCTCATTCGGGGGGGAGCAGTACTTC.